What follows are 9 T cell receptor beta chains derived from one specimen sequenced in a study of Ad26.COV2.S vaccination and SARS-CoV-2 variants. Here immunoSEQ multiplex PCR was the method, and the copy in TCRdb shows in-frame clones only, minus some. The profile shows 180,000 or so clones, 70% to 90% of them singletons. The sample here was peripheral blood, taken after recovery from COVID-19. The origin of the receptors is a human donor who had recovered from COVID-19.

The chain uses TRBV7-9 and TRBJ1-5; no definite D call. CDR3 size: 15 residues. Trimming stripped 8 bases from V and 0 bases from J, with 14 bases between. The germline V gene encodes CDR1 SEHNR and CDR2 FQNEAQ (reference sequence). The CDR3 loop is CASSSGLYSNQPQHF. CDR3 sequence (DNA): TGTGCCAGCTCCTCGGGCCTATATAGCAATCAGCCCCAGCATTTT. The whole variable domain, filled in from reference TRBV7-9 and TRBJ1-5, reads DTGVSQNPRHKITKRGQNVTFRCDPISEHNRLYWYRQTLGQGPEFLTYFQNEAQLEKSRLLSDRFSAERPKGSFSTLEIQRTEQGDSAMYLCASSSGLYSNQPQHFGDGTRLSIL.

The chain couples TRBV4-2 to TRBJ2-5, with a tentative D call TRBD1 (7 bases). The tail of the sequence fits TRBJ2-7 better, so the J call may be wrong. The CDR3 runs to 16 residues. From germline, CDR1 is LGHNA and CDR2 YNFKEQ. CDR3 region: CASSQEEGAGTYEQYF. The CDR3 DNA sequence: TGTGCCAGCAGCCAAGAGGAGGGGGCGGGAACCTACGAGCAGTACTTC.

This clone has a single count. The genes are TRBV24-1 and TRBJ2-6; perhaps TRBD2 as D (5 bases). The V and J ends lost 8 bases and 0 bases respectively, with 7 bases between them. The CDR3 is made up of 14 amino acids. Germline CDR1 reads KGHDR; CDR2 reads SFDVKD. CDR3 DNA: TGTGCCACCAAAGAGGGCTCTGGGGCCAACGTCCTGACTTTC. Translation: CATKEGSGANVLTF.

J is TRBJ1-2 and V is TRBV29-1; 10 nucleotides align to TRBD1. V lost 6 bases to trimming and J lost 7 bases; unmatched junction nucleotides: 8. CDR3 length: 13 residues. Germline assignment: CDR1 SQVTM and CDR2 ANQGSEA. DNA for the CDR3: TGCAGCGTGCCTACGACAGGGGGCCGTGGCTACACCTTC. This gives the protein CSVPTTGGRGYTF.

CDR3 region: CASRQSGSYTF. The CDR3 region has the DNA TGTGCCAGTCGCCAATCGGGGTCCTACACCTTC. V is TRBV12-3 or TRBV12-4 and J is TRBJ1-2; D remains unclear. V was shortened by 9 bases and J by 10 bases, with 15 bases between the two germline ends. This CDR3 has 11 amino acids.

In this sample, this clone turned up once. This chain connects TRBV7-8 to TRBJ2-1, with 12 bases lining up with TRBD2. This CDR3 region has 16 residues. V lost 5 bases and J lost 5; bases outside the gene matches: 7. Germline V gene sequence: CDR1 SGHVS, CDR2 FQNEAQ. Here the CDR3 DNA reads TGTGCCAGCAGCCCACCAGGACTAGCGGGACACAATGAGCAGTTCTTC. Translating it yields CASSPPGLAGHNEQFF.

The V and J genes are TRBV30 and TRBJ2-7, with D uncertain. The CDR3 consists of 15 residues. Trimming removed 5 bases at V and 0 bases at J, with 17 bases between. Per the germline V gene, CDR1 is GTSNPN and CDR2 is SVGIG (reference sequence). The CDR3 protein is CAWGPADLSSYEQYF. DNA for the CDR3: TGTGCCTGGGGCCCCGCGGACCTGAGCTCCTACGAGCAGTACTTC. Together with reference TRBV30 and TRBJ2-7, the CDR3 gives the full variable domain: SQTIHQWPATLVQPVGSPLSLECTVEGTSNPNLYWYRQAAGRGLQLLFYSVGIGQISSEVPQNLSASRPQDRQFILSSKKLLLSDSGFYLCAWGPADLSSYEQYFGPGTRLTVT.

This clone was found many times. The CDR3 loop reads CASSQALRGSYGYTF. In DNA form, the CDR3 reads TGTGCCAGCAGCCAAGCTCTTCGGGGGTCCTATGGCTACACCTTC. The rearrangement links TRBV3-1 (or the pseudogene TRBV3-2) to TRBJ1-2, with a possible D match to TRBD1 (5 bases). V lost 1 base to trimming and J lost 4 bases, with 13 bases between them. Per the germline V gene, CDR1 is LGHDT and CDR2 is YNNKEL (reference sequence). The CDR3 runs to 15 residues.

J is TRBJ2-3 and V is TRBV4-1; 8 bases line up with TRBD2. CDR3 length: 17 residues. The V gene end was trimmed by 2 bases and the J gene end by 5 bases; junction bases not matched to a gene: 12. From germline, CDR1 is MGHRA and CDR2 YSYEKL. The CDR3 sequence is CASSQLVYGGGLDTQYF. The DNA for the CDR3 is TGCGCCAGCAGCCAATTAGTATACGGGGGGGGCTTAGATACGCAGTATTTT.